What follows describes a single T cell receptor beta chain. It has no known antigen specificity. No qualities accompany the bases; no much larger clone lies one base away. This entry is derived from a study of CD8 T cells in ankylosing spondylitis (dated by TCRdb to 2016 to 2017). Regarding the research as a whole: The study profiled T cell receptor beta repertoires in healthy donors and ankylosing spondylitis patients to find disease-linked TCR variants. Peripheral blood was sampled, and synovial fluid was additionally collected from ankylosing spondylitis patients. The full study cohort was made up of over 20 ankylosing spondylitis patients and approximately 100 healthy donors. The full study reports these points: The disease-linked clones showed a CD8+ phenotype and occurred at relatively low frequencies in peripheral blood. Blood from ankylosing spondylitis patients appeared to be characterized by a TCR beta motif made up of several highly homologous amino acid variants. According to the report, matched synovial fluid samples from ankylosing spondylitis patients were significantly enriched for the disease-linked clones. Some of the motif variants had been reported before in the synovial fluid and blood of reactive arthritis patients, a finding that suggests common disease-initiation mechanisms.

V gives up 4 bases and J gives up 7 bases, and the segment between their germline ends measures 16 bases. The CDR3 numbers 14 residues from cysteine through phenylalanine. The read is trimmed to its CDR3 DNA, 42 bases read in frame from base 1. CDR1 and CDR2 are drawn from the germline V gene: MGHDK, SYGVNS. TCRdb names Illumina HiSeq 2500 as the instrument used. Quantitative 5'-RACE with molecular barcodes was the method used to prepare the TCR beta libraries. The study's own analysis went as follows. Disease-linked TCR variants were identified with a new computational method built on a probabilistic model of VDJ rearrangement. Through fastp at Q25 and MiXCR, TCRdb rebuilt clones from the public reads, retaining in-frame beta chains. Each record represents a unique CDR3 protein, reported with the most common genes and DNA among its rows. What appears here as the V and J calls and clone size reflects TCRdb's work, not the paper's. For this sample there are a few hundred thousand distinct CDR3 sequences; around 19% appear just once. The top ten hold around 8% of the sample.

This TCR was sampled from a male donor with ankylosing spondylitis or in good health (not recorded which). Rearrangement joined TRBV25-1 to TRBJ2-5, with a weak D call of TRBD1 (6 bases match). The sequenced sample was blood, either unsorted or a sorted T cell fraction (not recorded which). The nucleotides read TGTGCCAGCAGTGTTGGGACACCCGGTGGGACCCAGTACTTC. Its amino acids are CASSVGTPGGTQYF. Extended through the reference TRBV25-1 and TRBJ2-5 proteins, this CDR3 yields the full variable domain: EADIYQTPRYLVIGTGKKITLECSQTMGHDKMYWYQQDPGMELHLIHYSYGVNSTEKGDLSSESTVSRIRTEHFPLTLESARPSHTSQYLCASSVGTPGGTQYFGPGTRLLVL.